Each of the 27 T cell receptor beta chains below was sequenced from the same sample in a study of control samples from healthy donors and cancer patients. TCRdb's copy holds only in-frame clones and misses some; the assay was immunoSEQ multiplex PCR. The data contain about 96,000 clones, roughly 93% of them seen just once; the ten biggest clones take up 8%. What was sequenced was blood. The receptors stem from a man aged 18-30 years in good health.

This chain connects TRBV4-3 to TRBJ2-2; 15 bases are a match to TRBD2. The CDR3 consists of 19 residues. Trimming took 2 bases from V and 5 from J; bases not matched to a gene: 9. Germline V gene data show CDR1 as LGHNA and CDR2 as YSLEER. CDR3 residues: CASSQRTGTSGRQTGELFF. CDR3 coding DNA: TGCGCCAGCAGCCAAAGGACCGGGACTAGCGGGAGGCAAACCGGGGAGCTGTTTTTT.

V gene TRBV5-6 combines with J gene TRBJ2-1; either TRBD1 or TRBD2 may fit D (5 bases each). Germline V CDR1 and CDR2: SGHDT, YYEEEE. V lost 4 bases to trimming and J lost 7 bases, with 18 bases between them. The length of the CDR3 is 15 residues. This chain's CDR3 is CASSQRPGRKNEQFF. The CDR3 coding sequence is TGTGCCAGCAGCCAACGTCCGGGACGGAAAAATGAGCAGTTCTTC.

The chain carries TRBV10-1 and TRBJ1-6; D gene uncertain. V lost 4 bases and J lost 6, with 4 bases in between. The CDR3 runs to 12 residues. Germline V CDR1 and CDR2: WNHNN, SYGVQD (reference sequence). The CDR3 is CASSAANSPLHF. CDR3 in DNA: TGCGCCAGCAGTGCGGCTAATTCACCCCTCCACTTT.

The chain has TRBV7-3 and TRBJ2-2, with 8 bases fitting TRBD2. Germline loops: CDR1 SGHTA, CDR2 FQGTGA. The CDR3 covers 15 residues. Trimming took 6 bases from V and 2 from J; bases not matched to a gene: 5. The CDR3 reads CASSPSGHNTGELFF. For the CDR3, the DNA is TGTGCCAGCAGTCCTAGCGGGCACAACACCGGGGAGCTGTTTTTT.

The chain employs TRBV6-5 and TRBJ2-5; 8 bases fit TRBD1. Looked up from germline, CDR1 is MNHEY and CDR2 is SVGAGI. Losses at the gene ends were 2 bases for V and 5 bases for J; bases not matched to a gene: 7. This CDR3 is built from 15 residues. Here the CDR3 DNA reads TGTGCCAGCAGTTACGCTACAGGGGGATGGGAGACCCAGTACTTC. Its protein product is CASSYATGGWETQYF.

This clone was recorded only once. The J gene is TRBJ1-2, the V gene TRBV10-3, with TRBD1 as a possible D gene (6 bases). CDR3 length: 14 amino acids. V lost 2 bases and J 4 bases, leaving 11 bases between the germline ends. CDR1 is ENHRY, CDR2 SYGVKD, per germline. The DNA for the CDR3 is TGTGCCATCAGTGAGATCGCGGGGGCCTATGGCTACACCTTC. This gives the protein CAISEIAGAYGYTF.

This chain joins TRBV6-5 and TRBJ1-2; 11 nucleotides match TRBD1. V shed 6 bases and J 7 bases; nucleotides not matched to a gene: 4. The CDR3 covers 13 residues. CDR1 is MNHEY, CDR2 SVGAGI, per germline. The CDR3 DNA reads as TGTGCCAGCAGGGCGGACAGGGGGCTTGGCTACACCTTC. Translated: CASRADRGLGYTF.

The chain combines TRBV2 with TRBJ2-3; TRBD2 agrees at 8 bases. The CDR3 is made up of 15 amino acids. CDR1 and CDR2 from the germline V gene are SNHLY and FYNNEI. V lost 3 bases to trimming and J lost 5 bases; unmatched junction nucleotides: 7. CDR3 amino acids: CASSEAGRVGDTQYF. Written as DNA, the CDR3 is TGTGCCAGCAGTGAGGCCGGGAGGGTTGGAGATACGCAGTATTTT.

The gene calls are TRBV7-6 and TRBJ2-5; the D gene is possibly TRBD1 (5 bases). CDR1 and CDR2 (germline): SGHVS, FNYEAQ. The CDR3 totals 17 residues. V was cut by 2 bases and J by 3 bases, with 19 bases left in between. CDR3 loop: CASSLTMRQISEETQYF. CDR3 in DNA: TGTGCCAGCAGCTTAACGATGAGACAGATAAGTGAAGAGACCCAGTACTTC.

The chain uses TRBV27 and TRBJ2-5; D unresolved. This CDR3 has 17 residues. The V gene lost 5 bases and the J gene lost 0 bases, with 19 bases spanning the gap. CDR1 is MNHEY, CDR2 SMNVEV, per germline (reference sequence). CDR3 sequence: CASSPQGAIPYQETQYF. DNA for the CDR3: TGTGCCAGCAGTCCTCAAGGAGCTATTCCGTACCAAGAGACCCAGTACTTC.

This clone appeared a single time. The V call is TRBV2, the J call TRBJ1-2; D possibly corresponds to TRBD1 (6 bases). Germline CDR1 SNHLY, CDR2 FYNNEI. The CDR3 spans 12 residues. Deletions cut 7 bases from V and 8 bases from J, with 14 bases between. In DNA, the CDR3 is TGTGCCAGCATGGAGGGGGGCGAGGGCTACACCTTC. It specifies CASMEGGEGYTF. Combining the CDR3 with reference TRBV2 and TRBJ1-2 gives the whole variable domain EPEVTQTPSHQVTQMGQEVILRCVPISNHLYFYWYRQILGQKVEFLVSFYNNEISEKSEIFDDQFSVERPDGSNFTLKIRSTKLEDSAMYFCASMEGGEGYTFGSGTRLTVV.

The chain couples TRBV7-9 to TRBJ2-7, with D hard to call. There are 11 residues in the CDR3. The V and J ends lost 1 base and 3 bases respectively, with 1 base between them. Germline V gives CDR1 SEHNR, CDR2 FQNEAQ (reference sequence). The CDR3: CASSLVYEQYF. As DNA, the CDR3 is TGTGCCAGCAGCTTAGTCTACGAGCAGTACTTC. The whole variable domain, filled in from reference TRBV7-9 and TRBJ2-7, reads DTGVSQNPRHKITKRGQNVTFRCDPISEHNRLYWYRQTLGQGPEFLTYFQNEAQLEKSRLLSDRFSAERPKGSFSTLEIQRTEQGDSAMYLCASSLVYEQYFGPGTRLTVT.

The V and J genes are TRBV12-3 or TRBV12-4 and TRBJ1-2; 8 bases map to TRBD1. This CDR3 has 13 residues. V shed 3 bases, J shed 6 bases, and the junction held 3 bases outside the gene matches. CDR3 sequence: CASSLDREDGYTF. The CDR3 DNA sequence: TGTGCCAGCAGTTTGGACAGGGAAGATGGCTACACCTTC.

The genes are TRBV27 and TRBJ1-1, with TRBD1 as a possible D gene (5 bases). V was trimmed by 0 bases and J by 1 base, leaving 6 bases between them. In germline, CDR1 is MNHEY, CDR2 SMNVEV (reference sequence). The CDR3 spans 14 residues. The CDR3 nucleotides read TGTGCCAGCAGTTTATCGGACACGAACACTGAAGCTTTCTTT. Translation: CASSLSDTNTEAFF.

A word on this clone: Other nucleotide sequences from this sample produce the same CDR3. This chain joins TRBV6-4 and TRBJ2-2, with TRBD2 matching over 11 bases. Germline CDR1 reads MRHNA; CDR2 reads SNTAGT. The CDR3 is 16 residues long. V was pared by 0 bases and J by 4 bases, with 1 base of the junction left unmatched. The CDR3 nucleotides are TGTGCCAGCAGTGACTCAACTAGCGGGGGCACCGGGGAGCTGTTTTTT. This translates into CASSDSTSGGTGELFF.

CDR3 bases: TGTGCCAGCAGTCTCAGGGGCTCGAACACCGGGGAGCTGTTTTTT. Translated, it gives CASSLRGSNTGELFF. The chain combines TRBV27 with TRBJ2-2, with D maybe TRBD1 (6 bases). The germline V and J ends were trimmed by 5 bases and 0 bases, with 10 bases remaining between them. The CDR3 loop spans 15 amino acids. CDR1 is MNHEY, CDR2 SMNVEV, per germline (reference sequence).

V gene TRBV11-3 combines with J gene TRBJ1-2; 7 bases are a match to TRBD1. V lost 0 bases to trimming and J lost 0 bases; unmatched junction nucleotides: 7. CDR3 length: 17 amino acids. Looked up from germline, CDR1 is SGHNT and CDR2 is YENEEA. The CDR3 DNA is TGTGCCAGCAGCTTAGAATACCGGGACAGCGCTAACTATGGCTACACCTTC. This codes for CASSLEYRDSANYGYTF.

The chain uses TRBV6-2 or TRBV6-3 and TRBJ2-1, with TRBD1 matching 7 bases. Unmatched junction bases numbered 11, after V lost 5 bases and J lost 4 bases. CDR3 length: 16 amino acids. Germline values: CDR1 MNHEY, CDR2 SVGEGT. For the CDR3, the DNA is TGTGCCAGCAGTGCTTTAGACCGGGACAGATACAATGAGCAGTTCTTC. It yields the protein CASSALDRDRYNEQFF.

V is TRBV6-5 and J is TRBJ2-7; D uncertain. V lost 6 bases, J lost 3 bases, and 12 bases lay in between. Germline CDR1 reads MNHEY; CDR2 reads SVGAGI. CDR3 length: 13 amino acids. The chain's CDR3 is CASRARTVYEQYF. The DNA for the CDR3 is TGTGCCAGCAGAGCACGGACGGTCTACGAGCAGTACTTC.

The gene calls are TRBV19 and TRBJ2-7; no clear D gene. Germline V gives CDR1 LNHDA, CDR2 SQIVND (reference sequence). V shed 2 bases and J shed 3 bases, with 14 bases lying between them. The CDR3 is made up of 15 amino acids. The CDR3 sequence is CASSIRDLLNYEQYF. In DNA form, the CDR3 reads TGTGCCAGTAGTATAAGAGATCTCCTGAACTACGAGCAGTACTTC.

This chain joins TRBV19 and TRBJ2-1; D is possibly TRBD1 or TRBD2 (8 bases each). Germline V gene sequence: CDR1 LNHDA, CDR2 SQIVND (reference sequence). V was cut by 6 bases and J by 6 bases, with 24 bases left in between. This CDR3 is 17 amino acids long. CDR3 loop: CASRGQGGTRGFNEQFF. In nucleotides, the CDR3 is TGTGCCAGTAGAGGACAGGGAGGGACTAGGGGTTTCAATGAGCAGTTCTTC.

This sequence joins TRBV3-1 (or the pseudogene TRBV3-2) and TRBJ2-7; 9 bases map to TRBD1. Germline V gene sequence: CDR1 LGHDT, CDR2 YNNKEL (reference sequence). The trim removed 4 bases at V and 3 bases at J, leaving 10 bases unmatched. The CDR3 covers 16 residues. CDR3 protein: CASSPTLDRGYYEQYF. DNA for the CDR3: TGTGCCAGCAGCCCAACCCTGGACAGGGGATACTACGAGCAGTACTTC.

This clone occurred once. The chain employs TRBV19 and TRBJ2-5; tentatively, D is TRBD1 (5 bases). V dropped 3 bases and J dropped 4 bases, with 6 bases sitting between them. The CDR3 loop spans 12 amino acids. In germline, CDR1 is LNHDA, CDR2 SQIVND (reference sequence). DNA of the CDR3: TGTGCCAGTAGTATTAGGGGAGAGACCCAGTACTTC. Translated, it gives CASSIRGETQYF. The whole variable domain, filled in from reference TRBV19 and TRBJ2-5, reads DGGITQSPKYLFRKEGQNVTLSCEQNLNHDAMYWYRQDPGQGLRLIYYSQIVNDFQKGDIAEGYSVSREKKESFPLTVTSAQKNPTAFYLCASSIRGETQYFGPGTRLLVL.

The CDR3 DNA follows: TGTGCCAGTAGTCCCGGGATGGGGTGGAACACTGAAGCTTTCTTT. Amino acids: CASSPGMGWNTEAFF. The V gene is TRBV19, the J gene TRBJ1-1; D is unclear. V lost 5 bases and J 1 base, leaving 14 bases between the germline ends. Germline V gene data show CDR1 as LNHDA and CDR2 as SQIVND (reference sequence). The length of the CDR3 is 15 residues.

This clone was seen a handful of times. This chain uses TRBV7-9 with TRBJ2-5; D might be TRBD1 or TRBD2, each matching 5 bases. Trimming cost V 5 bases and J 5 bases, with 15 bases left between them. CDR3 size: 14 residues. Germline V CDR1 and CDR2: SEHNR, FQNEAQ (reference sequence). The CDR3 here is CASSHIGGSETQYF. Here the CDR3 DNA reads TGTGCCAGCAGCCACATTGGGGGTTCTGAGACCCAGTACTTC. The variable domain in full, completed from reference TRBV7-9 and TRBJ2-5, reads DTGVSQNPRHKITKRGQNVTFRCDPISEHNRLYWYRQTLGQGPEFLTYFQNEAQLEKSRLLSDRFSAERPKGSFSTLEIQRTEQGDSAMYLCASSHIGGSETQYFGPGTRLLVL.

The chain recombines TRBV12-3 or TRBV12-4 with TRBJ2-1; D uncertain. V lost 10 bases, J lost 1 base, and 5 bases lay in between. The CDR3 has 11 amino acids. CDR3 DNA sequence: TGTGCCACCGCTTCCTACAATGAGCAGTTCTTC. Translated, it gives CATASYNEQFF.

This clone has only one observation. The chain uses TRBV7-9 and TRBJ2-7; the D gene is possibly TRBD2 (6 bases). The V gene's germline CDR1 is SEHNR and CDR2 FQNEAQ (reference sequence). V lost 5 bases to trimming and J lost 3 bases, with 11 bases between them. The CDR3 totals 13 residues. As DNA, the CDR3 is TGTGCCAGCAGCCCCGGGCGGGACTACGAGCAGTACTTC. Its translation is CASSPGRDYEQYF. The full variable domain, rest sourced from reference TRBV7-9 and TRBJ2-7, is DTGVSQNPRHKITKRGQNVTFRCDPISEHNRLYWYRQTLGQGPEFLTYFQNEAQLEKSRLLSDRFSAERPKGSFSTLEIQRTEQGDSAMYLCASSPGRDYEQYFGPGTRLTVT.